The T cell receptor beta chain under discussion was sequenced for a study of shared clonotypes between healthy human individuals. The overall study: The study used three CD4 naive, three CD4 memory, two CD8 naive and one CD8 memory plate per donor.

Whole-study results and caveats: With few donors, the genetic and exposure-history diversity represented was limited.

Germline CDR1 reads DFQATT; CDR2 reads SNEGSKA (reference sequence). The CDR3 runs to 11 residues. Trimming shortened V by 3 bases and J by 10 bases, and 12 bases separated the two germline ends. Division of CD4+ cells produced a CD45RA+ naive subset and a CD45RA-negative memory subset. This clone has just one count. Its antigen is currently unknown. Produced via immunoSEQ multiplex PCR; TCRdb's table is partial and in-frame only. The table has millions of clones, 85% to 95% seen once; the top ten hold about 0.37%. The sample taken for sequencing was naive CD4+ T cells from PBMCs. Subset: CD45RA+ positively selected. The chain couples TRBV20-1 to TRBJ1-1; the D gene is possibly TRBD1 (5 bases). The receptor was isolated from a young man in good health. Some clones in this sample may be carry-over from other donors' samples. CDR3 residues: CSASRVLGAFF. CDR3 bases: TGCAGTGCTAGCAGGGTTTTGGGAGCTTTCTTT.